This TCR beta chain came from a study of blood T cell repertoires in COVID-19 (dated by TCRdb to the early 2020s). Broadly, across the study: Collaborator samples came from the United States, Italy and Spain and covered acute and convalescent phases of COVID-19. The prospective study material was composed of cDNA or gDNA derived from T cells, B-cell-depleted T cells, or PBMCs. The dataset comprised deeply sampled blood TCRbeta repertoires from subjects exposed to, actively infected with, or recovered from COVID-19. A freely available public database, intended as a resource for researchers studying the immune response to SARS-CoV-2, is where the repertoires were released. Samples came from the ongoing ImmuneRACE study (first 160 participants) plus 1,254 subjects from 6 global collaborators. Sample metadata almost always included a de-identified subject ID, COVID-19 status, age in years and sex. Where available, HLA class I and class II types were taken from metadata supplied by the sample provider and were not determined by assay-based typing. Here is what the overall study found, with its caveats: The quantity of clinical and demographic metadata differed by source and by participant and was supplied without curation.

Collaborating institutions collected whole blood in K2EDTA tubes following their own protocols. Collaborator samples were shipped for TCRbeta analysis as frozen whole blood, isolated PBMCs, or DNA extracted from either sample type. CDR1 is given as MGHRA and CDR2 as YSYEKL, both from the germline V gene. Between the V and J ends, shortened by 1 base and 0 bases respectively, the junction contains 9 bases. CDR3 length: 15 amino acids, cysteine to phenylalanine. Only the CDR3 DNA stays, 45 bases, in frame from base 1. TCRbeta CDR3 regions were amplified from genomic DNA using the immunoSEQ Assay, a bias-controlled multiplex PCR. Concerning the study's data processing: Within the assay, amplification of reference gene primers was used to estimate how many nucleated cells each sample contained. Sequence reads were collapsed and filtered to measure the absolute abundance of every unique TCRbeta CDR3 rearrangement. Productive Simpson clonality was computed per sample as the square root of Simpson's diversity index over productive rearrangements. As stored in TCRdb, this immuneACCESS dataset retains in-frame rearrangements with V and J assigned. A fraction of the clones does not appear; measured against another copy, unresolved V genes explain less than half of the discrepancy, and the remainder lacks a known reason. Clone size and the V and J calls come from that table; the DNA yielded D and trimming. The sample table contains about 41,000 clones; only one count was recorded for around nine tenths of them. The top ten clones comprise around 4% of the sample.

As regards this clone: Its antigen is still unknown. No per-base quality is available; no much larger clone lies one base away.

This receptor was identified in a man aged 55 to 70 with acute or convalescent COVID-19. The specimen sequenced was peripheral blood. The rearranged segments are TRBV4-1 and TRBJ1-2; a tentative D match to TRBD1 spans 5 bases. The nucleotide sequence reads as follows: TGCGCCAGCAGCCAAGGGACGGGGGCTAACTATGGCTACACCTTC. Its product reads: CASSQGTGANYGYTF.